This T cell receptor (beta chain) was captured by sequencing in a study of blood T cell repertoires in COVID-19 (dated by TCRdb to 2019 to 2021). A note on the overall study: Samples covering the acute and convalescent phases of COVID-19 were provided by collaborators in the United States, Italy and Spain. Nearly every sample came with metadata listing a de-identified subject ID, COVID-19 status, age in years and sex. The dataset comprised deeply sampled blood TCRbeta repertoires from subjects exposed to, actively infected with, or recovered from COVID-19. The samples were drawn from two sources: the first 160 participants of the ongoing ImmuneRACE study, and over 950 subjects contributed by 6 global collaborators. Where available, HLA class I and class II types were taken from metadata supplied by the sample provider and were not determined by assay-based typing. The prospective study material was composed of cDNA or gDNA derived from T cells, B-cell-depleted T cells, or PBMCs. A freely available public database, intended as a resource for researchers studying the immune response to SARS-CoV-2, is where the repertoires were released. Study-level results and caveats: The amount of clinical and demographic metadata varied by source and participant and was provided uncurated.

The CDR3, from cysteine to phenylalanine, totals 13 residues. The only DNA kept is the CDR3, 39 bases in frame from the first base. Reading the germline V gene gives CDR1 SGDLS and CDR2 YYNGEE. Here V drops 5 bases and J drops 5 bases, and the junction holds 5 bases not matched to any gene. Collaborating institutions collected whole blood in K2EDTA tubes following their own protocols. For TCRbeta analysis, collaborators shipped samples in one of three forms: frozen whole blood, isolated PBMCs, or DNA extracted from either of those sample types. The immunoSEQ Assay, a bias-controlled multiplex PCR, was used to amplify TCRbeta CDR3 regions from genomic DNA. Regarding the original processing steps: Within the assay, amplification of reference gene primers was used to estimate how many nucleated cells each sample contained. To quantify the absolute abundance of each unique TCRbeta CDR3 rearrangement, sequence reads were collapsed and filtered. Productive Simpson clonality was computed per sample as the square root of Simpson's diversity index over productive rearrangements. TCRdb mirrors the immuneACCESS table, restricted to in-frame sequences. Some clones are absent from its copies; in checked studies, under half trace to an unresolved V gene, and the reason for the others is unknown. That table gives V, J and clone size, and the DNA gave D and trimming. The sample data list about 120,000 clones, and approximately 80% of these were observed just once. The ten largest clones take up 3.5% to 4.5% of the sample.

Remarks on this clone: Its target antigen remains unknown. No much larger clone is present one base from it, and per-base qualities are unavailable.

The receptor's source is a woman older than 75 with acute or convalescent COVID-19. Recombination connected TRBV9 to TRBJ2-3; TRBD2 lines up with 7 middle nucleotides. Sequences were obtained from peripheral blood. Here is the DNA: TGTGCCAGCAGTGCAAGCGGGGAAGATACGCAGTATTTT. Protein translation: CASSASGEDTQYF. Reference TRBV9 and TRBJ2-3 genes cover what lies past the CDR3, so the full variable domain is DSGVTQTPKHLITATGQRVTLRCSPRSGDLSVYWYQQSLDQGLQFLIQYYNGEERAKGNILERFSAQQFPDLHSELNLSSLELGDSALYFCASSASGEDTQYFGPGTRLTVL.